Shown below are 27 T cell receptor beta chains from a single sample sequenced in a study of spatial heterogeneity in lung cancer. Each CDR3 protein gets one entry after TCRdb re-called the 5' RACE reads with MiXCR. The sample comprises under 25,000 distinct CDR3 sequences, about 7.6% of which are singletons, and approximately 15% rests with the top ten. The sample's time point: sample taken at primary tumor resection. Sequencing was performed on PBMCs, taken at surgery. Every receptor here comes from a male donor with early-stage non-small cell lung cancer.

The V and J genes are TRBV6-2 or TRBV6-3 and TRBJ2-5; tentative D call: TRBD2 (6 bases). Germline V gives CDR1 MNHEY, CDR2 SVGEGT. The CDR3 consists of 15 residues. The V end lost 3 bases, the J end lost 0 bases, and 11 bases lay between the germline ends. CDR3 sequence (DNA): TGTGCCAGCAGTTATGCGGGGAGCTACCAAGAGACCCAGTACTTC. It is translated as CASSYAGSYQETQYF.

This clonotype was found many times. V gene TRBV6-1 combines with J gene TRBJ2-7; tentative D call: TRBD1 (5 bases). V dropped 9 bases and J dropped 0 bases, with 9 bases sitting between them. Germline values: CDR1 MNHNS, CDR2 SASEGT. The CDR3 is made up of 12 amino acids. CDR3 sequence (DNA): TGTGCCAGTAGACAGAGCTCCTACGAGCAGTACTTC. Amino acid sequence: CASRQSSYEQYF.

V usage is TRBV4-2 and J usage is TRBJ2-1; a possible D gene is TRBD1 (8 bases). The CDR3 runs 14 residues. Trimming removed 1 base at V and 8 bases at J, with 12 bases between. Germline V lookup: CDR1 LGHNA, CDR2 YNFKEQ. The CDR3 DNA is TGTGCCAGCAGCCAAGGACAGGGGAGGGATGAGCAGTTCTTC. The encoded protein is CASSQGQGRDEQFF.

This chain connects TRBV7-9 to TRBJ1-1; D unclear. This CDR3 is built from 13 residues. Trimming took 7 bases from V and 1 from J, leaving 10 bases between them. From germline, CDR1 is SEHNR and CDR2 FQNEAQ (reference sequence). As DNA, the CDR3 is TGTGCCAGCATCGCCCCCACGAACACTGAAGCTTTCTTT. Translating it yields CASIAPTNTEAFF.

In its sample, this clonotype was seen many times. The J gene is TRBJ2-1, the V gene TRBV20-1, with TRBD2 matching over 8 bases. CDR3 length equals 22 residues. Germline V gene lookup returns CDR1 DFQATT and CDR2 SNEGSKA (reference sequence). J lost 9 bases, V lost 8 bases, and 39 bases had no gene match. In DNA form, the CDR3 reads TGCAGTACTCCCCCGGCCCCCCCCAAGCCCGGGACTAGAGGGGGGATGATGGGTGAGCAGTTCTTC. Translation: CSTPPAPPKPGTRGGMMGEQFF.

At least ten counts were recorded for this clonotype. The chain uses TRBV20-1 and TRBJ2-5, with 11 bases fitting TRBD2. The CDR3 is 13 amino acids. Trimming at V came to 3 bases and at J to 3 bases, leaving 0 bases not matched to a gene. CDR1 is DFQATT and CDR2 is SNEGSKA in the germline V gene (reference sequence). This chain's CDR3 is CSARGLAEETQYF. The CDR3 nucleotides read TGCAGTGCTAGGGGACTAGCGGAAGAGACCCAGTACTTC.

This chain uses TRBV28 with TRBJ2-7, with D possibly being TRBD2 (5 bases). CDR1 and CDR2 (germline): MDHEN, SYDVKM. V was clipped by 7 bases and J by 2 bases, with 12 bases between them. CDR3 length equals 13 residues. In DNA form, the CDR3 reads TGTGCCAGCACTCCCCCGGGAACCTACGAGCAGTACTTC. Protein product: CASTPPGTYEQYF.

This clonotype was found a few times. V is TRBV11-2 and J is TRBJ1-4, with no clear D. The V gene's germline CDR1 is SGHAT and CDR2 FQNNGV. Trimming removed 1 base from V and 1 base from J, with 4 bases in between. The CDR3 totals 14 residues. The CDR3 DNA reads as TGTGCCAGCAGCTTAGTGGGAACTAATGAAAAACTGTTTTTT. It translates to CASSLVGTNEKLFF.

At least ten counts were recorded for this clonotype. The V and J genes are TRBV7-2 and TRBJ1-3; D is perhaps TRBD1 (5 bases). This CDR3 has 15 amino acids. Per germline, CDR1 SGHTA and CDR2 FQGNSA. Between the trimmed V and J ends, which lost 0 bases and 3 bases, there was a span of 9 bases. DNA for the CDR3: TGTGCCAGCAGCTTAGCGGTAGGGGTTGGAAACACCATATATTTT. It yields the protein CASSLAVGVGNTIYF.

Within the sample, this clonotype is medium-sized. The chain couples TRBV12-3 or TRBV12-4 to TRBJ1-6; no definite D call. The CDR3 is 16 amino acids. With 4 bases removed from V and 4 bases from J, the gap between germline ends came to 14 bases. The CDR3 here is CASSSDIAIYNSPLHF. For the CDR3, the DNA is TGTGCCAGCAGTTCCGACATCGCGATTTATAATTCACCCCTCCACTTT.

There are a few counts of this clonotype. V and J are TRBV30 and TRBJ2-7; 11 bases are a match to TRBD2. The V gene's germline CDR1 is GTSNPN and CDR2 SVGIG (reference sequence). This CDR3 spans 14 amino acids. V trimming: 2 bases; J trimming: 2 bases; junction bases outside the gene matches: 2. The CDR3 loop is CAWSTSGSTYEQYF. For the CDR3, the DNA is TGTGCCTGGAGTACTAGCGGGAGTACCTACGAGCAGTACTTC.

The sample holds many counts of this clonotype. The V call is TRBV15, the J call TRBJ2-1, with 8 bases fitting TRBD2. Germline assignment: CDR1 LNHNV and CDR2 YYDKDF (reference sequence). The CDR3 sequence is 15 residues long. Losses at the gene ends were 4 bases for V and 0 bases for J; bases not matched to a gene: 2. The CDR3 reads CATSIGGASYNEQFF. CDR3 nucleotides: TGTGCCACCAGCATCGGGGGGGCCTCCTACAATGAGCAGTTCTTC.

The CDR3, as DNA: TGTGCCAGCAGCCGCGTAGGGGAAAAACTGTTTTTT. Translating it yields CASSRVGEKLFF. V and J are TRBV5-5 and TRBJ1-4, with no clear D. CDR1 SGHKS and CDR2 YYEKEE come from the germline V gene (reference sequence). V lost 4 bases and J lost 8, with 9 bases in between. The CDR3 covers 12 residues.

The chain couples TRBV20-1 to TRBJ2-4; possible D gene TRBD2, 6 bases. V lost 6 bases to trimming and J lost 1 base, with 13 bases between them. Per the germline V gene, CDR1 is DFQATT and CDR2 is SNEGSKA (reference sequence). CDR3 length: 14 residues. The CDR3 sequence is CSALGGPAKNIQYF. CDR3 DNA: TGCAGTGCACTGGGAGGCCCGGCCAAAAACATTCAGTACTTC.

This clonotype was counted many times. The chain is built from TRBV5-6 and TRBJ1-2; D call uncertain. The V gene lost 0 bases and the J gene lost 5 bases, with 14 bases spanning the gap. Germline values: CDR1 SGHDT, CDR2 YYEEEE. The CDR3 covers 15 residues. CDR3 residues: CASSLGQYYAYGYTF. The CDR3 DNA sequence: TGTGCCAGCAGCTTGGGCCAGTACTACGCGTATGGCTACACCTTC.

This clonotype was detected many times. Germline and junction disagree at one end, which may indicate a read error. The V call is TRBV19, the J call TRBJ2-7; possibly TRBD1 for D (6 bases). This CDR3 contains 14 residues. Germline CDR1 reads LNHDA; CDR2 reads SQIVND (reference sequence). The CDR3 sequence: CVSSTWTDSYEQYF. The CDR3 nucleotides are TGTGTCAGTAGTACATGGACAGATAGCTACGAGCAGTACTTC.

This clonotype was found many times. V gene TRBV5-1 combines with J gene TRBJ2-7; D is unclear. This CDR3 region has 13 residues. The V end lost 2 bases, the J end lost 0 bases, and 6 bases lay between the germline ends. Germline lookup yields CDR1 SGHRS and CDR2 YFSETQ. CDR3 residues: CASSLEISYEQYF. The CDR3 nucleotides are TGCGCCAGCAGCTTAGAGATCTCCTACGAGCAGTACTTC.

This clonotype was picked up a small number of times. This sequence joins TRBV6-5 and TRBJ2-5; D tentatively fits TRBD1 or TRBD2 (5 bases each). The CDR3 totals 12 residues. V gave up 2 bases and J gave up 9 bases, with 10 bases separating them. Per the germline V gene, CDR1 is MNHEY and CDR2 is SVGAGI. CDR3 bases: TGTGCCAGCAGTTACAACCGGGGACCCCAGTACTTC. It is translated as CASSYNRGPQYF.

This clonotype has more than one count but fewer than ten. CDR3 residues: CASSRVDNPLTGELFF. The CDR3 DNA sequence: TGCGCCAGCAGCCGCGTGGACAACCCCCTAACCGGGGAGCTGTTTTTT. V is TRBV5-1 and J is TRBJ2-2, with D perhaps matching TRBD1 (5 bases). Germline assignment: CDR1 SGHRS and CDR2 YFSETQ. The CDR3 is 16 residues long. Trimming pared 4 bases from V and 5 bases from J, leaving 18 bases between.

This clonotype was seen repeatedly, ten times or more. This rearrangement joins TRBV5-1 to TRBJ2-5; D perhaps matches TRBD1 (6 bases). Germline V gives CDR1 SGHRS, CDR2 YFSETQ. CDR3 length equals 14 residues. V lost 6 bases to trimming and J lost 1 base, with 13 bases between them. CDR3 in DNA: TGCGCCAGCACGGCAGGGGACACCCAAGAGACCCAGTACTTC. This codes for CASTAGDTQETQYF.

This clonotype was seen ten or more times. The V and J genes are TRBV12-5 and TRBJ1-6, with D hard to call. Germline loops: CDR1 LGHNT, CDR2 FRNRAP. This CDR3 region has 17 residues. Trimming removed 2 bases at V and 0 bases at J, with 11 bases between. The CDR3 DNA sequence: TGTGCTAGTGGTTTGACTACCGGGGTCTCCTATAATTCACCCCTCCACTTT. Translation: CASGLTTGVSYNSPLHF.

The chain is built from TRBV12-5 and TRBJ2-5; D is undetermined. Germline CDR1 LGHNT, CDR2 FRNRAP. The CDR3 spans 12 residues. Trimming stripped 2 bases from V and 2 bases from J, with 3 bases between. The CDR3 DNA follows: TGTGCTAGTGGTTTGAAACAAGAGACCCAGTACTTC. Protein sequence: CASGLKQETQYF.

This chain joins TRBV5-1 and TRBJ2-5, with 12 bases lining up with TRBD2. After removal of 2 bases from V and 1 base from J, the junction contained 3 bases not matched to a gene. The germline V gene has CDR1 SGHRS and CDR2 YFSETQ. The CDR3 has 16 residues. CDR3 sequence reads: CASSFRTSGTQETQYF. CDR3 coding DNA: TGCGCCAGCAGCTTCCGGACTAGCGGGACCCAAGAGACCCAGTACTTC.

This clonotype is medium-sized (0.01 to 0.1%) within its sample. This chain links TRBV29-1 with TRBJ2-7; 8 bases are shared with TRBD2. The germline CDR1 and CDR2 sequences are SQVTM and ANQGSEA. J gave up 7 bases and V 3 bases, and 8 bases lay outside the gene matches. The CDR3 covers 13 residues. This CDR3 reads CSVESAGGREQYF. The CDR3 DNA is TGCAGCGTTGAGTCGGCGGGAGGACGAGAGCAGTACTTC.

This clonotype was observed many times. The genes are TRBV2 and TRBJ1-6, with no clear D. CDR1 is SNHLY, CDR2 FYNNEI, per germline. With 6 bases removed from V and 6 bases from J, the gap between germline ends came to 12 bases. The CDR3 length is 14 residues. CDR3 in amino acids: CASRNQAVNSPLHF. The CDR3 region has the DNA TGTGCCAGCAGGAACCAGGCTGTTAATTCACCCCTCCACTTT.

This clonotype has at least ten counts. The chain recombines TRBV27 with TRBJ2-7; D might be TRBD2 (7 bases). The V end was cut by 5 bases, the J end by 3 bases, with 17 bases between. The CDR3 totals 15 residues. CDR1 is MNHEY, CDR2 SMNVEV, per germline (reference sequence). The CDR3 loop reads CASSPRGARGYEQYF. The CDR3 coding sequence is TGTGCCAGCAGTCCCCGGGGGGCCAGGGGCTACGAGCAGTACTTC.

There are many counts of this clonotype. CDR3 sequence (DNA): TGTGCCAGCAGCCTAACAGGGATCGAGCAGTACTTC. This gives the protein CASSLTGIEQYF. J is TRBJ2-7 and V is TRBV3-1, with D possibly matching TRBD1 (6 bases). Trimming cost V 4 bases and J 6 bases, with 10 bases left between them. This CDR3 comprises 12 residues. The germline gives CDR1 LGHDT, CDR2 YNNKEL (reference sequence).